Detailed here is one T cell receptor (beta chain). This record belongs to a study of blood T cell repertoires in COVID-19. The table came from immunoSEQ multiplex PCR; TCRdb's copy has only in-frame clones and leaves some out. The top ten hold around 32% of the sample, which has about 14,000 clones, 84% seen once. CDR1 and CDR2 from the germline V gene are SEHNR and FQNEAQ (reference sequence). V lost 4 bases and J 7 bases, leaving 10 bases between the germline ends. The CDR3 spans 12 residues. The chain is built from TRBV7-9 and TRBJ1-1, with D uncertain. The source of this sequence is a man between 50 and 59 years old with active COVID-19. The source material was peripheral blood. CDR3 bases: TGTGCCAGCAGCTCAATAGTTCGTGAAGCTTTCTTT. This translates into CASSSIVREAFF.